This entry concerns a single T cell receptor (beta chain). Its recognized antigen is unknown. Qualities for individual bases were not recorded, and no much larger clone is one base off. The data derive from a study of T cell repertoires in ileal Crohn's disease (dated by TCRdb to between 2019 and 2020). With respect to the entire study: Median disease duration was approximately 8 years, and under 40% of patients were identified as active smokers at the time of surgery. TCR repertoire analysis was done in 50 to 70 Crohn's disease patients from a prospective multicentre cohort. The study was conducted in parallel with a multicentre cohort built to find predictors of early endoscopic recurrence after ileocolonic resection. Endoscopic postoperative recurrence was defined by a Rutgeerts score above i0. Postoperative therapy was given to about half of the patients, with thiopurines administered to 11 patients and anti-TNF agents administered to 15 to 20 patients. All patients had surgery for a complication: stricturing disease in approximately 61% and penetrating disease in roughly 39%. A total of around 170 mucosal samples from roughly 60 patients were sequenced, collected from several sites on the surgical specimen as well as at postoperative endoscopy. Overall study results and their limits: Higher high-frequency clone percentages at surgery were associated with endoscopic recurrence; all patients with clonality above 26.8% (18/57) had recurrence. More high-frequency clones were carried by sorted CD8 T cells than by CD4 T cells, suggesting that mucosal expansions were mainly CD8. A significantly higher proportion of clonal expansions was observed in active smokers at surgery than in non-smokers (about 25% vs 18%, p=0.02). Mucosal CD4 and CD8 T cells were sorted and sequenced only in a subgroup of patients, whose size was not stated.

Adults with ileal or ileocolonic Crohn's disease and an indication for ileocolonic resection were eligible for inclusion. Whole ileal mucosal biopsies were kept frozen at -80 degrees C prior to DNA extraction. A TRizol-based method was used to extract genomic DNA from the frozen whole biopsies, and the DNA was quantified with a NanoDrop 2000 spectrophotometer. The CDR3 measures 17 amino acids from cysteine to phenylalanine. Only the CDR3 portion is preserved as DNA: 51 bases, with reading frame beginning at the first base. V and J lose 0 bases and 0 bases, and a span of 12 bases separates them. Via the germline V gene, CDR1 is SGHNT and CDR2 YENEEA. Around 460 nanograms of biopsy DNA per sample were submitted for commercial TCRB immunosequencing. A two-step, amplification bias-controlled multiplex PCR was used by Adaptive Biotechnology to amplify CDR3 regions from genomic DNA. Primers covering every V and J gene segment were used in the first PCR, while barcodes and Illumina adapters were added in the second PCR. CDR3 libraries were sequenced on an Illumina instrument. The original methods were these. Vendor-provided pipelines were combined with custom analysis of raw data in R/Bioconductor under R version 3.3.0. Clonality, ranging from 0 to 1, was calculated as the inverse of the normalised Shannon entropy of all productive clones. The repertoire share taken up by the top 100 clones defined high-frequency clones, and only clones that passed a 95% confidence test were kept. The Simpson index measured repertoire diversity, and the Morisita-Horn index measured overlap between samples. The table comes from immuneACCESS by way of TCRdb, which keeps in-frame sequences with V and J called. Part of the clones is missing from these tables; in studies checked, under half for an unresolved V gene and the rest for unknown reasons. That table supplies the V and J calls and clone size; D and trimming were determined from the DNA. The sample table lists 15,000 to 20,000 clones, around two thirds of them with a count of one. The ten largest make up 4.5% to 5.5% of the sample.

Sequences were obtained from ileal tissue. The chain uses TRBV11-3 and TRBJ1-3, and possibly TRBD1, on 5 matching bases. This TCR was sampled from an adult with Crohn's disease. The CDR3 in this case is CASSLDQDRRSGNTIYF. The sequenced DNA is TGTGCCAGCAGCTTAGATCAAGACAGACGCTCTGGAAACACCATATATTTT.